Sequencing of this TCR beta chain was carried out in a study of T cells in Graves' hyperthyroidism and ophthalmopathy. RNA transcripts yielded amplified TCR beta CDR3 regions. In the first-round RT-PCR of the TCR CDR3, the HTBI primer set was used. TCRdb passed the multiplex PCR reads through MiXCR, listing each CDR3 protein once. The profile shows hundreds of thousands of distinct CDR3 sequences, roughly 50% of them singletons. V lost 3 bases, J lost 1 base, and 9 bases lay in between. The germline V gene has CDR1 DFQATT and CDR2 SNEGSKA (reference sequence). This CDR3 has 13 residues. The receptor comes from a woman under 30 with Graves' hyperthyroidism. Sequencing was performed on peripheral blood or thyroid tissue (not recorded which). The rearrangement joins TRBV20-1 to TRBJ2-5; the D is unclear. CDR3 bases: TGCAGTGCTAGGGCAGACCGCCAAGAGACCCAGTACTTC. Translated, it gives CSARADRQETQYF.